This T cell receptor beta chain was retrieved from a study of radiation and T cells in renal cell carcinoma (dated by TCRdb to the early 2020s). The study in broad terms: Samples were obtained from a clinical trial, in which 15 Gy stereotactic body radiation therapy was delivered to primary renal cell carcinomas and nephrectomy was performed 4 weeks later. A total of around 50 samples underwent TCR beta sequencing, made up of some 26 tumors and some 27 peripheral blood samples. Across all 50 or so samples, 4 million or so unique CDR3 nucleotide sequences encoding 2,658,974 unique CDR3 amino acid sequences were identified. General conclusions and limits of the study: With a single-armed trial design, the study had no way to address how radiation dose or scheduling affects the TCR repertoire. Because pretreatment tumor biopsies were not available, the study could not determine whether clonotypes were already present within the tumor at baseline. Tracking of blood repertoire dynamics stopped at roughly 29 days after treatment, with no follow-up past that point. Top tumor clonotypes rose in blood from baseline to 2 weeks post-radiation, then contracted by 4 weeks, suggesting transient expansion of tumor-resident clones.

As for this clone: Its antigen target is currently unknown. Qualities for individual bases were not recorded, and no much larger clone is one base off.

According to the study, the label for this sample's time point signals: baseline pretreatment blood. The treatment or condition label here, explained by the study, means: 15 Gy SBRT to primary tumor, nephrectomy 4 weeks later. Serial peripheral blood from radiation-treated patients was sampled at baseline, 2 weeks and 4 weeks after SBRT to track tumor-enriched clonotypes. Every patient had renal cell carcinoma of clear cell pathology. The QIAamp DNA Blood Mini Kit (Qiagen) was used to prepare genomic DNA for TCR sequencing. The analyses included just those samples that passed every quality control check. The CDR1 and CDR2 encoded by the germline V gene are SGHVS and FQNEAQ. V gives up 1 base and J gives up 9 bases, and the segment between their germline ends measures 4 bases. From its cysteine to its phenylalanine, the CDR3 spans 11 amino acids. Of the read, only the CDR3 DNA is kept; its 33 bases are in frame from base 1.

The immunoSEQ kit was used, according to the manufacturer's recommendations, to generate TCR beta libraries from genomic DNA. Library preparation used a first multiplex PCR with proprietary primers, then a second PCR adding unique barcodes, with bead cleanups after each round. A kit-provided positive control reaction and a negative control reaction were included in every sample batch. The final libraries underwent checking on an Agilent 4200 TapeStation D1000 ScreenTape, volumetric pooling, and quantification by qPCR. Sequencing was performed on an Illumina NextSeq500 with a MidOutput 150-cycle cartridge, and 156 Read1 and 15 Index1 cycles were run with kit custom primers. The pooled library was loaded at approximately 0.95 pM with roughly 20% PhiX control spiked in. In the paper's pipeline: Vendor-processed data were analyzed in R, and a clonotype was defined as all T cells sharing the same CDR3 nucleotide sequence. In the clone abundance analyses, frequencies in each sample were normalized to that sample's 10,000 most abundant clones. Public T cell clones, averaging fewer than five per sample, were removed before analysis. Tumor-enriched and baseline blood-enriched clonotypes were defined by at least a 32-fold difference in abundance between compartments. A beta-binomial differential abundance model was used to identify clonotypes that expanded or contracted between blood time points. Similarity between tumor and blood repertoires was quantified using the Baroni-Urbani and Buser coefficient, and groups were compared with two-tailed Wilcoxon tests in R. TCRdb holds this immuneACCESS table with in-frame rearrangements only. Some clones are missing; in checked studies, unresolved V genes explain under half, and the rest has no known cause. From that table come the V and J calls and clone size; the DNA was used to work out D and trimming. Counted in this sample were some 100,000 clones; 65% to 85% of them appeared once. The ten largest clonotypes hold 6% to 7% of the sample.

This receptor was obtained from a man between 60 and 70 years old with renal cell carcinoma. The V gene is TRBV7-8 and the J gene is TRBJ2-1; confidence is insufficient to name the D gene. Here the sequenced sample was blood, taken from a patient whose treatment included radiotherapy and nephrectomy. The CDR3 protein is CASSLVREQFF. DNA sequence: TGTGCCAGCAGCTTAGTACGTGAGCAGTTCTTC.